The next 10 T cell receptor beta chains were all read from a single sample in a study of human T cells and chemical hapten exposure. TCRdb itself ran the RACE reads through MiXCR, one entry per CDR3 protein. The sample lists roughly 100,000 distinct CDR3 sequences; roughly a third were seen once. Time point meaning: patch test 3, about 24 weeks after DPC sensitization. Treatment reported: therapeutic diphenylcyclopropenone sensitization with weekly scalp DPC. This sample comprised whole blood, obtained in connection with sensitization to the hapten diphenylcyclopropenone (DPC). The receptors originated from a man aged 35-49 years with alopecia areata. Some clones in this sample may be carry-over from other donors' samples.

This clonotype was observed a single time. The rearrangement uses TRBV28 and TRBJ2-6; 13 bases map to TRBD2. CDR1 is MDHEN and CDR2 is SYDVKM in the germline V gene. The ends lost 8 bases at V and 0 bases at J; junction bases unmatched: 4. This CDR3 has 17 amino acids. The CDR3 coding sequence is TGTGCCAGCGGGACTAGCGGGAAAGTCTCTGGGGCCAACGTCCTGACTTTC. This gives the protein CASGTSGKVSGANVLTF. The variable domain in full, with the rest retrieved from reference TRBV28 and TRBJ2-6, is DVKVTQSSRYLVKRTGEKVFLECVQDMDHENMFWYRQDPGLGLRLIYFSYDVKMKEKGDIPEGYSVSREKKERFSLILESASTNQTSMYLCASGTSGKVSGANVLTFGAGSRLTVL.

The chain combines TRBV6-5 with TRBJ2-7; D might be TRBD1 (6 bases). The V end was cut by 5 bases, the J end by 1 base, with 9 bases between. Germline V lookup: CDR1 MNHEY, CDR2 SVGAGI. CDR3 length: 13 amino acids. CDR3 DNA sequence: TGTGCCAGCAGTGCACAGGGTTCCTACGAGCAGTACGTC. It is translated as CASSAQGSYEQYV.

V is TRBV25-1 and J is TRBJ1-1, with 7 bases matching TRBD1. This CDR3 spans 14 amino acids. Germline V gene lookup returns CDR1 MGHDK and CDR2 SYGVNS. Losses at the gene ends were 4 bases for V and 8 bases for J; bases not matched to a gene: 10. The CDR3 region is CASSGLVDRAEAFF. The CDR3, as DNA: TGTGCCAGCAGTGGCCTTGTTGACAGGGCCGAAGCTTTCTTT.

The chain employs TRBV6-2 or TRBV6-3 and TRBJ2-7; D might be TRBD2 (6 bases). This CDR3 spans 14 amino acids. Between the trimmed V and J ends, which lost 10 bases and 2 bases, there was a span of 18 bases. Germline V CDR1 and CDR2: MNHEY, SVGEGT. The CDR3: CATRGIGETYEQYV. The CDR3, as DNA: TGTGCCACCCGCGGGATCGGGGAAACCTACGAGCAGTACGTC.

This clonotype showed up just a few times. CDR3 bases: TGCGCCAGCAGCCAAGATCAAGCGGGAACCTACAATGAGCAGTTCTTC. Its translation: CASSQDQAGTYNEQFF. V gene TRBV4-3 combines with J gene TRBJ2-1; TRBD2 aligns across 7 bases. The germline gives CDR1 LGHNA, CDR2 YSLEER. The ends lost 0 bases at V and 2 bases at J; junction bases unmatched: 4. CDR3 length: 16 amino acids.

The chain employs TRBV20-1 and TRBJ2-5; 9 positions agree with TRBD1. The junction had 3 bases not matched to a gene; V was cut back by 3 bases and J by 4 bases. The CDR3 is 13 residues long. CDR1 is DFQATT and CDR2 is SNEGSKA in the germline V gene (reference sequence). This CDR3 is CSARGDRVETQYF. In DNA, the CDR3 is TGCAGTGCTAGGGGGGACAGGGTAGAGACCCAGTACTTC.

The chain recombines TRBV6-5 with TRBJ1-6; D is possibly TRBD1 (5 bases). Germline V gives CDR1 MNHEY, CDR2 SVGAGI. The CDR3 is made up of 12 amino acids. The germline V and J ends were trimmed by 5 bases and 9 bases, with 8 bases remaining between them. CDR3 sequence (DNA): TGTGCCAGCAGTCTTCAGGGTTCACCCCTCCACTTT. Residues: CASSLQGSPLHF.

The chain recombines TRBV11-2 with TRBJ2-1; 9 bases are a match to TRBD2. The CDR3 is made up of 17 amino acids. CDR1 SGHAT and CDR2 FQNNGV come from the germline V gene. J gave up 5 bases and V 5 bases, and 13 bases lay outside the gene matches. CDR3 loop: CASSPLRLREGNNEQFF. DNA for the CDR3: TGTGCCAGCAGCCCCCTCCGGTTGCGGGAGGGCAACAATGAGCAGTTCTTC.

The chain recombines TRBV20-1 with TRBJ1-3; D may be TRBD1 (5 bases). This CDR3 is 14 amino acids long. V lost 4 bases and J 2 bases, leaving 12 bases between the germline ends. The germline gives CDR1 DFQATT, CDR2 SNEGSKA (reference sequence). The CDR3 sequence: CSATDGTAGNTIYF. CDR3 coding DNA: TGCAGTGCTACAGACGGGACTGCTGGAAACACCATATATTTT.

The chain carries TRBV5-1 and TRBJ1-4; D ambiguous. This CDR3 has 14 residues. V gave up 0 bases and J gave up 8 bases, with 11 bases separating them. Looked up from germline, CDR1 is SGHRS and CDR2 is YFSETQ. Written as DNA, the CDR3 is TGCGCCAGCAGCTTGGATAATATTGGGGAAAAACTGTTTTTT. Translating gives CASSLDNIGEKLFF.